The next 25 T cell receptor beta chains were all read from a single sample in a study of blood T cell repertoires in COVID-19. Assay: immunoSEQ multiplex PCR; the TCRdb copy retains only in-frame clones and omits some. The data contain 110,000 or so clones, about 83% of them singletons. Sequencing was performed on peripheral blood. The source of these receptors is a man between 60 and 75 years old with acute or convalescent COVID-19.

The CDR3 DNA is TGTGCCAGCAGCGTAGTATCAAGCGGGGCCGGAGAGCAGTACTTC. This encodes CASSVVSSGAGEQYF. This chain links TRBV9 with TRBJ2-7; 7 bases map to TRBD2. Germline CDR1 reads SGDLS; CDR2 reads YYNGEE. The CDR3 is 15 amino acids. With 0 bases clipped from V and 7 bases from J, the junction kept 10 bases outside the gene matches. The full variable domain, rest sourced from reference TRBV9 and TRBJ2-7, is DSGVTQTPKHLITATGQRVTLRCSPRSGDLSVYWYQQSLDQGLQFLIQYYNGEERAKGNILERFSAQQFPDLHSELNLSSLELGDSALYFCASSVVSSGAGEQYFGPGTRLTVT.

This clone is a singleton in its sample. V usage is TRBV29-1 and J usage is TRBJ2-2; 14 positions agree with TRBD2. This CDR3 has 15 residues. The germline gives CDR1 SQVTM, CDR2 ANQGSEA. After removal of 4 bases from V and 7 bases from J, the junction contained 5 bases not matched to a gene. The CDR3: CSVAGLAGAGGELFF. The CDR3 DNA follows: TGCAGCGTTGCGGGACTAGCGGGAGCGGGCGGGGAGCTGTTTTTT.

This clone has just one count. The CDR3 nucleotides read TGTGCCAGCAGTATGACTAGACACAATGAGCAGTTCTTC. As protein: CASSMTRHNEQFF. This chain connects TRBV3-1 (or the pseudogene TRBV3-2) to TRBJ2-1; D is perhaps TRBD2 (6 bases). Germline V gene lookup returns CDR1 LGHDT and CDR2 YNNKEL (reference sequence). V was trimmed by 6 bases and J by 5 bases, leaving 11 bases between them. This CDR3 spans 13 amino acids.

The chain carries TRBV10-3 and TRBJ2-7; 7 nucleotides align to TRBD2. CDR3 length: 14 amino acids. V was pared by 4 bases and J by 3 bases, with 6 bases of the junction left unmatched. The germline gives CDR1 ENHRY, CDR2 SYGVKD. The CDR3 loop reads CAISGAGRNYEQYF. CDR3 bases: TGTGCCATCAGTGGGGCCGGGAGGAACTACGAGCAGTACTTC.

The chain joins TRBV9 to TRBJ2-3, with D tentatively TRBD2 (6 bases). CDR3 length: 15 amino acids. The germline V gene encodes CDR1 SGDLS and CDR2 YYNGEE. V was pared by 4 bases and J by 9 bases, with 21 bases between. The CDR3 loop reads CASSPPGTASSTQYF. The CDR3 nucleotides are TGTGCCAGCAGCCCTCCCGGGACTGCCTCTAGCACGCAGTATTTT.

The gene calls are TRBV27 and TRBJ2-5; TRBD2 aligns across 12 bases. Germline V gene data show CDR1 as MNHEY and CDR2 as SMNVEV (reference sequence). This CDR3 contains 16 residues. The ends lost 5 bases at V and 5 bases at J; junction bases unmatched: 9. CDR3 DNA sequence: TGTGCCAGCAGTCCACGACTAGCGGGAGACATTGAGACCCAGTACTTC. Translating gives CASSPRLAGDIETQYF.

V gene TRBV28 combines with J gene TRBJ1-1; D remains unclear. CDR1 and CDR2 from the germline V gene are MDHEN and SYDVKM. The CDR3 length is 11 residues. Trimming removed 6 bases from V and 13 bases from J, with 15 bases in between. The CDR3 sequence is CASRDGVLNFF. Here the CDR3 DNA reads TGTGCCAGCAGAGACGGGGTTTTGAATTTCTTT.

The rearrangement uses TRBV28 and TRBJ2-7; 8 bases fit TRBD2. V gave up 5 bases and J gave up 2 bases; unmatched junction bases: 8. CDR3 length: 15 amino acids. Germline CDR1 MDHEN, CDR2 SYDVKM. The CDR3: CASSPPGLGAYEQYF. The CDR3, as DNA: TGTGCCAGCAGTCCCCCGGGACTAGGGGCCTACGAGCAGTACTTC. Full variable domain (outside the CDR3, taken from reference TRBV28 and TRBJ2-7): DVKVTQSSRYLVKRTGEKVFLECVQDMDHENMFWYRQDPGLGLRLIYFSYDVKMKEKGDIPEGYSVSREKKERFSLILESASTNQTSMYLCASSPPGLGAYEQYFGPGTRLTVT.

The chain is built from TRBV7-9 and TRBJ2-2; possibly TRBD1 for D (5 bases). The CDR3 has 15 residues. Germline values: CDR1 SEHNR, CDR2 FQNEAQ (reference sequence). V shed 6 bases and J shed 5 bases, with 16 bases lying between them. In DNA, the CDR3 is TGTGCCAGCAGTACCCAGGGTTTAAGGACCGGGGAGCTGTTTTTT. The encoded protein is CASSTQGLRTGELFF.

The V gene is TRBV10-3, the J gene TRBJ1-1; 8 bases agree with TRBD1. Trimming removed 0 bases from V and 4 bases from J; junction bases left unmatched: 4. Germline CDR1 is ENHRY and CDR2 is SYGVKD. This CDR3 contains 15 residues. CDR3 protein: CAISESDRDGTEAFF. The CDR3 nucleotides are TGTGCCATCAGTGAGTCGGACAGGGATGGCACTGAAGCTTTCTTT.

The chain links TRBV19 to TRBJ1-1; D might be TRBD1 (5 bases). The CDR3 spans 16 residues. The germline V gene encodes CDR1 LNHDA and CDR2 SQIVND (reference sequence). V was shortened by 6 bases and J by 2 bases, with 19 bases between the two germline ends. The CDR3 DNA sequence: TGTGCCAGTAGCGGGGGGGATGTCCCCCTAAACACTGAAGCTTTCTTT. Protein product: CASSGGDVPLNTEAFF.

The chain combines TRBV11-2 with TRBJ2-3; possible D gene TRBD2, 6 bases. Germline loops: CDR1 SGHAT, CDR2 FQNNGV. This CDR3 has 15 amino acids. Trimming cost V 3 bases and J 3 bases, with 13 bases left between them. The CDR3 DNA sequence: TGTGCCAGCAGCTTGACGGAGGGCCGAACAGATACGCAGTATTTT. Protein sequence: CASSLTEGRTDTQYF. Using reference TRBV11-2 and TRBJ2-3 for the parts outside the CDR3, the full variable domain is EAGVAQSPRYKIIEKRQSVAFWCNPISGHATLYWYQQILGQGPKLLIQFQNNGVVDDSQLPKDRFSAERLKGVDSTLKIQPAKLEDSAVYLCASSLTEGRTDTQYFGPGTRLTVL.

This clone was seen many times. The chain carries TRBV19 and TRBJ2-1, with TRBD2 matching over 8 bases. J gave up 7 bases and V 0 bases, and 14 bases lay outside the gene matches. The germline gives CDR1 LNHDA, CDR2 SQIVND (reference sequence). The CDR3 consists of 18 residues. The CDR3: CASSIDGVAGGGRNEQFF. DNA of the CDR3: TGTGCCAGTAGTATAGATGGGGTCGCGGGAGGAGGTAGAAATGAGCAGTTCTTC. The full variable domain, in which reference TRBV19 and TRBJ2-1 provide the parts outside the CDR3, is DGGITQSPKYLFRKEGQNVTLSCEQNLNHDAMYWYRQDPGQGLRLIYYSQIVNDFQKGDIAEGYSVSREKKESFPLTVTSAQKNPTAFYLCASSIDGVAGGGRNEQFFGPGTRLTVL.

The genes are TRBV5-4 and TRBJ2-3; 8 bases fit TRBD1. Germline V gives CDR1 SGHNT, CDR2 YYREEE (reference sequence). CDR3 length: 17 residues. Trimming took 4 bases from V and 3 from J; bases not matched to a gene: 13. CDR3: CASSPNRGMRWTDTQYF. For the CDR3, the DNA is TGTGCCAGCAGCCCAAACAGGGGGATGCGGTGGACAGATACGCAGTATTTT.

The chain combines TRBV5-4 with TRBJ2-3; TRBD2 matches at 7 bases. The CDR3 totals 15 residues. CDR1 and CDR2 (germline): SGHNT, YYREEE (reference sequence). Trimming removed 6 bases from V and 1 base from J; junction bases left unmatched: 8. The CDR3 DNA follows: TGTGCCAGCACCCGCGGGGAGGGCGGCACAGATACGCAGTATTTT. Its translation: CASTRGEGGTDTQYF.

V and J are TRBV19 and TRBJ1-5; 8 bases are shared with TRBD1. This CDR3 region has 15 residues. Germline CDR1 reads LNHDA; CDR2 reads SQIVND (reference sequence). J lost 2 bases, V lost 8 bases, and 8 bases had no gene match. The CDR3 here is CASHPGGAGNQPQHF. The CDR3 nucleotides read TGTGCCAGTCACCCAGGGGGCGCGGGCAATCAGCCCCAGCATTTT. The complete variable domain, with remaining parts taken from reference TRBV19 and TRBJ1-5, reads DGGITQSPKYLFRKEGQNVTLSCEQNLNHDAMYWYRQDPGQGLRLIYYSQIVNDFQKGDIAEGYSVSREKKESFPLTVTSAQKNPTAFYLCASHPGGAGNQPQHFGDGTRLSIL.

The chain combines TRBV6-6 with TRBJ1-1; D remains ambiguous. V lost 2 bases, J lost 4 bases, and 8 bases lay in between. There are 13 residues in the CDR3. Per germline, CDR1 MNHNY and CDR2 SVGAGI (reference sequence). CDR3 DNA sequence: TGTGCCAGCAGTTACGTGGGCCGCACTGAAGCTTTCTTT. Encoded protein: CASSYVGRTEAFF.

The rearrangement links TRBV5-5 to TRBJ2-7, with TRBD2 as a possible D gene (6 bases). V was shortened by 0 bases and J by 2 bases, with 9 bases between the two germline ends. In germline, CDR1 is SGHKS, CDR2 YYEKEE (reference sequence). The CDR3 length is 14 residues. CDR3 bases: TGTGCCAGCAGCTTGGACCCGGGGGCCTACGAGCAGTACTTC. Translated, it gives CASSLDPGAYEQYF.

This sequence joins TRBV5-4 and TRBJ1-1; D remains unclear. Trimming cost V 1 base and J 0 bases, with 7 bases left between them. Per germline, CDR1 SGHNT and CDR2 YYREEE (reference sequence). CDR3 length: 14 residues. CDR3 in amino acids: CASSLYNMNTEAFF. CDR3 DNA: TGTGCCAGCAGCTTGTACAACATGAACACTGAAGCTTTCTTT.

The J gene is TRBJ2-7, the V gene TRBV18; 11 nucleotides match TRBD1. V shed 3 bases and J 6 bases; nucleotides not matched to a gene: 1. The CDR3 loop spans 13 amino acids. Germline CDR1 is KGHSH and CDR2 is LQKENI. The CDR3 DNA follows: TGTGCCAGCTCACCGGGGACAGGGGGCGAGCAGTACTTC. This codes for CASSPGTGGEQYF.

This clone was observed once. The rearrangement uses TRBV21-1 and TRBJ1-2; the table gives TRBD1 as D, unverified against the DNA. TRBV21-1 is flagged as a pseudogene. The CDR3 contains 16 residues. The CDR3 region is CASSLRSRGPNYGYTF. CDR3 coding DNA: TGTGCCAGCAGCCTTAGATCCAGGGGCCCCAACTATGGCTACACCTTC.

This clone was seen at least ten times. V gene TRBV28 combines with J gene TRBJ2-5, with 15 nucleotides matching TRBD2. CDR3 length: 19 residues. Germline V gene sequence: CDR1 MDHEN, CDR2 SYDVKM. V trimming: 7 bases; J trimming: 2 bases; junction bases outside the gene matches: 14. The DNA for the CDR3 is TGTGCCAGCACCCCTAGAGAGGGACTAGCGGGAGGTTTGCAAGAGACCCAGTACTTC. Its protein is CASTPREGLAGGLQETQYF.

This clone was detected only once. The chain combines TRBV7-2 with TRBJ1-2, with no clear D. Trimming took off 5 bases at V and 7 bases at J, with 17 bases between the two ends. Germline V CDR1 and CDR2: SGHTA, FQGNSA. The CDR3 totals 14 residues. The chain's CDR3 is CASSLPLLLRGYTF. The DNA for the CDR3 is TGTGCCAGCAGCCTACCCCTACTATTACGTGGCTACACCTTC.

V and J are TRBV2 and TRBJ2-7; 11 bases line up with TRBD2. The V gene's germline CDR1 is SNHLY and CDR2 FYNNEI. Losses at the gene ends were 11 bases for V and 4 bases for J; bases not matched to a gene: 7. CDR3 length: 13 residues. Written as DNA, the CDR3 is TGTGCCGCAAGCACTAGCGGGAGTTACGAGCAGTACTTC. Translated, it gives CAASTSGSYEQYF.

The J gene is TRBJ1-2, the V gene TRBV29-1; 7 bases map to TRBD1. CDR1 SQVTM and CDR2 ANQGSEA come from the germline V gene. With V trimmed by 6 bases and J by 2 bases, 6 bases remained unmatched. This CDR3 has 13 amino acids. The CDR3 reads CSVAGQWNYGYTF. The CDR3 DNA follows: TGCAGCGTGGCGGGACAGTGGAACTATGGCTACACCTTC.